The rows below give T cell receptor beta chains drawn from one sample of a study of blood T cell repertoires in COVID-19. Repertoires were generated with immunoSEQ multiplex PCR, while TCRdb's copy carries only in-frame clones and drops some. This table has some 210,000 clones, approximately 90% appearing once. The sample consisted of peripheral blood. These receptors were collected from a woman in her 40s with acute or convalescent COVID-19. Both conserved end residues are part of each CDR3. Fields, in order: V gene, J gene, clone size, D gene, CDR3 protein, CDR3 DNA. D genes are given only for firm matches. Rows give clone size only sometimes, using once, few, many, or a class for an expanded clone.

v_gene: TRBV9
j_gene: TRBJ2-2
abundance: -
d_gene: TRBD2
CDR3aa: CASSETSGGHYTGELFF
CDR3nt: TGTGCCAGCAGCGAGACTAGCGGGGGCCACTACACCGGGGAGCTGTTTTTT

v_gene: TRBV24-1
j_gene: TRBJ1-6
abundance: -
d_gene: -
CDR3aa: CATSDQGYNSPLHF
CDR3nt: TGTGCCACCAGTGATCAGGGTTATAATTCACCCCTCCACTTT

v_gene: TRBV4-1
j_gene: TRBJ1-1
abundance: -
d_gene: -
CDR3aa: CASSQDMFGSNTEAFF
CDR3nt: TGCGCCAGCAGCCAAGATATGTTCGGGTCGAACACTGAAGCTTTCTTT

v_gene: TRBV7-2
j_gene: TRBJ2-1
abundance: -
d_gene: -
CDR3aa: CASRARGGYRSYNEQFF
CDR3nt: TGTGCCAGCAGGGCAAGGGGGGGGTACCGCTCCTACAATGAGCAGTTCTTC

v_gene: TRBV2
j_gene: TRBJ1-1
abundance: -
d_gene: -
CDR3aa: CASVLSILVRGSGDTEAFF
CDR3nt: TGTGCCAGCGTACTATCGATCCTGGTTAGGGGTTCGGGCGACACTGAAGCTTTCTTT

v_gene: TRBV10-3
j_gene: TRBJ1-5
abundance: -
d_gene: -
CDR3aa: CAISDRGGDQPQHF
CDR3nt: TGTGCCATCAGTGATAGGGGGGGGGATCAGCCCCAGCATTTT

v_gene: TRBV10-3
j_gene: TRBJ1-5
abundance: once
d_gene: TRBD1
CDR3aa: CAISERQGSNQPQHF
CDR3nt: TGTGCCATCAGTGAACGACAGGGAAGCAATCAGCCCCAGCATTTT

v_gene: TRBV9
j_gene: TRBJ2-5
abundance: -
d_gene: TRBD2
CDR3aa: CASSVGGLAGQETQYF
CDR3nt: TGTGCCAGCAGCGTGGGGGGACTAGCGGGGCAAGAGACCCAGTACTTC

v_gene: TRBV21-1
j_gene: TRBJ1-2
abundance: once
d_gene: -
CDR3aa: CASSRTGDGYTF
CDR3nt: TGTGCCAGCAGCCGGACAGGGGATGGCTACACCTTC

v_gene: TRBV5-1
j_gene: TRBJ1-1
abundance: -
d_gene: -
CDR3aa: CASSGVSQGLRNTEAFF
CDR3nt: TGCGCCAGCAGCGGGGTATCTCAGGGACTTAGGAACACTGAAGCTTTCTTT

v_gene: TRBV7-2
j_gene: TRBJ1-2
abundance: -
d_gene: TRBD1
CDR3aa: CASSGTGGYGYTF
CDR3nt: TGTGCCAGCAGCGGGACAGGGGGTTACGGCTACACCTTC

v_gene: TRBV7-2
j_gene: TRBJ2-3
abundance: once
d_gene: -
CDR3aa: CASSPQRAVTDTQYF
CDR3nt: TGTGCCAGCAGCCCGCAGAGGGCGGTCACAGATACGCAGTATTTT

v_gene: TRBV7-6
j_gene: TRBJ1-2
abundance: -
d_gene: -
CDR3aa: CASSHGQFYGYTF
CDR3nt: TGTGCCAGCAGCCATGGACAGTTCTATGGCTACACCTTC

v_gene: TRBV5-1
j_gene: TRBJ1-2
abundance: -
d_gene: -
CDR3aa: CASSLMEGDPYGYTF
CDR3nt: TGCGCCAGCAGCTTGATGGAGGGCGACCCGTATGGCTACACCTTC

v_gene: TRBV7-9
j_gene: TRBJ1-1
abundance: -
d_gene: -
CDR3aa: CASSPTGNTEAFF
CDR3nt: TGTGCCAGCAGTCCGACAGGGAACACTGAAGCTTTCTTT

v_gene: TRBV6-1
j_gene: TRBJ2-3
abundance: -
d_gene: -
CDR3aa: CASSETGRRPSTDTQYF
CDR3nt: TGTGCCAGCAGTGAAACTGGCCGGAGACCTAGCACAGATACGCAGTATTTT

v_gene: TRBV6-1
j_gene: TRBJ2-3
abundance: once
d_gene: TRBD1
CDR3aa: CASSETDRGADTQYF
CDR3nt: TGTGCCAGCAGTGAAACGGACAGGGGTGCAGATACGCAGTATTTT